The 19 T cell receptor beta chains listed next were all sequenced from one sample in a study of T cells in Graves' hyperthyroidism and ophthalmopathy. Amplification of TCR beta CDR3 regions used RNA as the template. Researchers ran a first-round RT-PCR on the TCR CDR3 using the HTBI primer set. TCRdb fed the multiplex PCR reads into MiXCR, producing one record per CDR3 protein. The data hold some 420,000 distinct CDR3 sequences, with approximately 14% observed a single time. Input material: blood. These TCRs come from a woman in her late teens or twenties with Graves' hyperthyroidism.

This clonotype was counted a few times. This chain uses TRBV28 with TRBJ1-2; a weak D match, TRBD1 (5 bases). CDR1 is MDHEN, CDR2 SYDVKM, per germline. This CDR3 has 15 residues. The germline V and J ends were trimmed by 5 bases and 2 bases, with 15 bases remaining between them. CDR3 nucleotide sequence: TGTGCCAGCAGTCCCGCAGGACACCAGAACTATGGCTACACCTTC. Its protein product is CASSPAGHQNYGYTF.

This clonotype appeared many times. The chain uses TRBV20-1 and TRBJ2-1; D unclear. The germline gives CDR1 DFQATT, CDR2 SNEGSKA (reference sequence). CDR3 size: 10 residues. The V end lost 3 bases, the J end lost 4 bases, and 1 base lay between the germline ends. As DNA, the CDR3 is TGCAGTGCTAGGTACAATGAGCAGTTCTTC. The encoded protein is CSARYNEQFF.

This clonotype showed up many times. The V and J genes are TRBV12-3 or TRBV12-4 and TRBJ2-1; D possibly uses TRBD1 or TRBD2 (5 bases each). The CDR3 contains 19 residues. Trimming left V 6 bases short and J 5 bases short, with 29 bases between. CDR3 loop: CASSPVKPQGPRINNEQFF. The DNA of the CDR3 is TGTGCCAGCAGCCCAGTCAAACCCCAGGGACCCCGAATCAACAATGAGCAGTTCTTC.

This chain uses TRBV28 with TRBJ2-1; the D call may be TRBD1 or TRBD2 (7 bases each). The CDR3 covers 14 residues. Germline V gene lookup returns CDR1 MDHEN and CDR2 SYDVKM. Trimming took off 3 bases at V and 7 bases at J, with 13 bases between the two ends. CDR3 amino acids: CASSFSQGGNEQFF. CDR3 in DNA: TGTGCCAGCAGTTTTAGCCAGGGGGGGAATGAGCAGTTCTTC.

This clonotype appeared many times. This chain joins TRBV20-1 and TRBJ2-5; 7 positions agree with TRBD2. The CDR3 loop spans 14 amino acids. J lost 2 bases, V lost 0 bases, and 3 bases had no gene match. Per germline, CDR1 DFQATT and CDR2 SNEGSKA (reference sequence). This chain's CDR3 is CSARDVGGQETQYF. The CDR3 DNA is TGCAGTGCTAGAGATGTGGGGGGGCAAGAGACCCAGTACTTC.

A few counts support this clonotype. The J gene is TRBJ2-7, the V gene TRBV20-1; D may be TRBD1 or TRBD2 (5 bases each). Trimming took 3 bases from V and 0 from J, leaving 18 bases between them. Germline CDR1 DFQATT, CDR2 SNEGSKA (reference sequence). This CDR3 has 16 residues. In DNA, the CDR3 is TGCAGTGCTAGTCATCTGGGACGGTTAAGCTCCTACGAGCAGTACTTC. This gives the protein CSASHLGRLSSYEQYF.

Concerning this clonotype: This may stem from a read error, because a much larger clone lies one nucleotide away. The CDR3 reads CASRLSWAYEQYF. The CDR3 coding sequence is TGCGCCAGCCGCCTCTCTTGGGCCTACGAGCAGTACTTC. This chain joins TRBV5-1 and TRBJ2-7; unclear D gene. V lost 7 bases and J 2 bases, leaving 13 bases between the germline ends. Germline-derived CDR1 and CDR2 are SGHRS and YFSETQ. CDR3 length: 13 amino acids.

Many counts were recorded for this clonotype. The genes are TRBV6-1 and TRBJ2-3; 10 nucleotides agree with TRBD2. The CDR3 has 16 residues. Losses at the gene ends were 5 bases for V and 4 bases for J; bases not matched to a gene: 9. Germline CDR1 reads MNHNS; CDR2 reads SASEGT. CDR3 DNA: TGTGCCAGCAGTTACGAGCTAGCGGGAGTTCCAGATACGCAGTATTTT. Translating it yields CASSYELAGVPDTQYF.

This clonotype turned up a few times. The chain carries TRBV3-1 and TRBJ2-1; 8 positions match TRBD2. The CDR3 has 16 amino acids. The junction had 13 bases not matched to a gene; V was cut back by 0 bases and J by 12 bases. CDR1 and CDR2 from the germline V gene are LGHDT and YNNKEL (reference sequence). The DNA for the CDR3 is TGTGCCAGCAGCCAAGATTTAGCGGGAAGCCCCCTTGGGCAGTTCTTC. Encoded protein: CASSQDLAGSPLGQFF.

This clonotype was found many times. This chain joins TRBV28 and TRBJ2-3; D might be TRBD1 (6 bases). The V end was cut by 4 bases, the J end by 3 bases, with 11 bases between. The germline V gene encodes CDR1 MDHEN and CDR2 SYDVKM. The CDR3 length is 14 residues. The CDR3 protein is CASSSSGVTDTQYF. CDR3 DNA: TGTGCCAGCAGTTCTTCAGGGGTTACAGATACGCAGTATTTT.

This clonotype was counted at least ten times. This chain connects TRBV2 to TRBJ2-6; 11 positions match TRBD1. CDR3 length: 16 residues. Germline V gene sequence: CDR1 SNHLY, CDR2 FYNNEI. V lost 5 bases, J lost 4 bases, and 4 bases stayed unmatched. The CDR3 sequence is CASSRDRGAGANVLTF. The CDR3 DNA reads as TGTGCCAGCAGTCGGGACAGGGGGGCCGGGGCCAACGTCCTGACTTTC.

This clonotype appeared many times. This sequence joins TRBV11-2 and TRBJ1-3; D unresolved. Germline V gene sequence: CDR1 SGHAT, CDR2 FQNNGV. This CDR3 region has 16 residues. V was cut by 4 bases and J by 0 bases, with 13 bases left in between. The CDR3 DNA reads as TGTGCCAGCAGCTCGCTCACATTGAGCTCTGGAAACACCATATATTTT. Protein product: CASSSLTLSSGNTIYF.

The chain recombines TRBV4-3 with TRBJ2-7; 8 bases are a match to TRBD1. CDR1 and CDR2 (germline): LGHNA, YSLEER. The CDR3 is 17 amino acids. Trimming took 0 bases from V and 5 from J; bases not matched to a gene: 12. CDR3 nucleotide sequence: TGCGCCAGCAGCCAAGATACCGGCTGGACAGGGTTCGACGAGCAGTACTTC. Its translation is CASSQDTGWTGFDEQYF.

This clonotype was counted a few times. A much larger clone lies one base from this, so it may be a read error. This chain uses TRBV11-2 with TRBJ2-1; 7 bases match TRBD2. The germline V gene encodes CDR1 SGHAT and CDR2 FQNNGV. The CDR3 is 16 residues long. The CDR3 coding sequence is TGTGCCGGCAGCTCGAGCGGACTAGTGTTTTCCAATGAGCAGTTCTTC. Translated: CAGSSSGLVFSNEQFF.

The CDR3 DNA follows: TGCGCCAGCAGCGAACCGGGACAGTTCTATGGCTACACCTTC. It is translated as CASSEPGQFYGYTF. This chain joins TRBV5-1 and TRBJ1-2, with TRBD1 matching over 7 bases. The CDR3 runs 14 residues. Trimming took 4 bases from V and 4 from J; bases not matched to a gene: 7. The germline V gene has CDR1 SGHRS and CDR2 YFSETQ.

The chain employs TRBV15 and TRBJ2-7, with a weak D call TRBD2 (6 bases). Looked up from germline, CDR1 is LNHNV and CDR2 is YYDKDF (reference sequence). V gave up 1 base and J gave up 0 bases, with 13 bases separating them. The CDR3 has 16 amino acids. CDR3 DNA: TGTGCCACCAGCAGAGGGTCATCTAGCGTCTCCTACGAGCAGTACTTC. It yields the protein CATSRGSSSVSYEQYF.

Only a few counts were recorded for this clonotype. The chain has TRBV20-1 and TRBJ2-1, with 7 nucleotides matching TRBD2. The CDR3 contains 15 residues. Germline trimming cut 5 bases from V and 7 bases from J; bases unmatched to any gene: 14. The germline CDR1 and CDR2 sequences are DFQATT and SNEGSKA (reference sequence). The CDR3 nucleotides read TGCAGTGCTCCCAAAAGTGGGAGGGCCCAGAATGAGCAGTTCTTC. Residues: CSAPKSGRAQNEQFF.

This clonotype has ten or more counts. The V call is TRBV7-9, the J call TRBJ2-3; D ambiguous. CDR1 is SEHNR, CDR2 FQNEAQ, per germline (reference sequence). V was clipped by 2 bases and J by 14 bases, with 14 bases between them. The CDR3 has 12 amino acids. The CDR3, as DNA: TGTGCCAGCAGCTTACTGGGATCCCAATGGTATTTT. The encoded protein is CASSLLGSQWYF.

This clonotype was observed a few times. This chain links TRBV12-3 or TRBV12-4 with TRBJ1-4; no clear D. This CDR3 is 11 amino acids long. V was shortened by 7 bases and J by 3 bases, with 3 bases between the two germline ends. CDR3 region: CASKSNEKLFF. CDR3 nucleotides: TGTGCCAGCAAATCTAATGAAAAACTGTTTTTT.